The next 24 T cell receptor beta chains were all read from a single sample in a study of blood T cell repertoires in COVID-19. Assay used: immunoSEQ multiplex PCR; TCRdb lists only in-frame clones, some missing. The sample comprises about 280,000 clones, 70% to 90% of which are singletons, and approximately 4% rests with the top ten. The sequenced sample was PBMCs or T cells enriched from blood (not recorded which). The source of these receptors is a woman aged 25 to 39 with acute COVID-19.

The V and J genes are TRBV5-1 and TRBJ1-2; TRBD1 is a possible D gene (5 bases). CDR1 and CDR2 from the germline V gene are SGHRS and YFSETQ. The CDR3 length is 16 residues. V was clipped by 4 bases and J by 6 bases, with 22 bases between them. The DNA for the CDR3 is TGCGCCAGCAGCCTGGGACTTCCACAAAACGGGGATGGCTACACCTTC. Amino acids: CASSLGLPQNGDGYTF.

The chain joins TRBV24-1 to TRBJ1-5; tentative D call: TRBD1 (5 bases). CDR1 is KGHDR, CDR2 SFDVKD, per germline. This CDR3 is 13 amino acids long. V was shortened by 7 bases and J by 3 bases, with 9 bases between the two germline ends. The DNA of the CDR3 is TGTGCCACCAGCGGACAAACCAATCAGCCCCAGCATTTT. Protein product: CATSGQTNQPQHF.

This rearrangement joins TRBV6-1 to TRBJ2-1; D is ambiguous. The CDR3 consists of 14 residues. The V end lost 3 bases, the J end lost 0 bases, and 6 bases lay between the germline ends. The germline V gene encodes CDR1 MNHNS and CDR2 SASEGT. CDR3 amino acids: CASSEVSSYNEQFF. CDR3 in DNA: TGTGCCAGCAGTGAGGTTAGCTCCTACAATGAGCAGTTCTTC.

The gene calls are TRBV27 and TRBJ1-5, with a weak D call TRBD1 (5 bases). Germline V lookup: CDR1 MNHEY, CDR2 SMNVEV (reference sequence). Trimming took off 5 bases at V and 4 bases at J, with 18 bases between the two ends. The CDR3 runs to 16 residues. The DNA for the CDR3 is TGTGCCAGCAGTGCCCTGGGGGGGGTGAAAAATCAGCCCCAGCATTTT. It translates to CASSALGGVKNQPQHF.

Here the CDR3 reads CASSLDTVNQPQHF. CDR3 in DNA: TGTGCCAGCAGTTTAGATACAGTCAATCAGCCCCAGCATTTT. The chain couples TRBV28 to TRBJ1-5, with D unresolved. Trimming took 2 bases from V and 3 from J, leaving 8 bases between them. The CDR3 has 14 residues. The germline CDR1 and CDR2 sequences are MDHEN and SYDVKM.

The rearrangement uses TRBV19 and TRBJ2-1; the D gene is possibly TRBD2 (6 bases). The germline gives CDR1 LNHDA, CDR2 SQIVND (reference sequence). Trimming took off 3 bases at V and 2 bases at J, with 20 bases between the two ends. The CDR3 runs 18 residues. CDR3 nucleotide sequence: TGTGCCAGTAGTATCCCCCCCGGTCCGGACTACCCCTACAATGAGCAGTTCTTC. Translation: CASSIPPGPDYPYNEQFF. The whole variable domain, remainder taken from reference TRBV19 and TRBJ2-1, is DGGITQSPKYLFRKEGQNVTLSCEQNLNHDAMYWYRQDPGQGLRLIYYSQIVNDFQKGDIAEGYSVSREKKESFPLTVTSAQKNPTAFYLCASSIPPGPDYPYNEQFFGPGTRLTVL.

V gene TRBV14 combines with J gene TRBJ2-7; D unclear. Per the germline V gene, CDR1 is SGHDN and CDR2 is FVKESK. The ends were cut back, 1 base at V and 5 bases at J, with 6 bases in the middle. This CDR3 contains 12 residues. Here the CDR3 reads CASSQVVDEQYF. CDR3 nucleotides: TGTGCCAGCAGCCAAGTTGTAGACGAGCAGTACTTC.

The chain uses TRBV7-9 and TRBJ1-1, with D perhaps TRBD1 (6 bases). Germline assignment: CDR1 SEHNR and CDR2 FQNEAQ (reference sequence). Trimming took 5 bases from V and 8 from J, leaving 15 bases between them. The CDR3 covers 13 residues. CDR3 region: CASSPQGFLEAFF. CDR3 nucleotides: TGTGCCAGCAGCCCACAGGGATTTCTCGAAGCTTTCTTT.

This chain links TRBV5-1 with TRBJ2-7; D is possibly TRBD2 (5 bases). This CDR3 comprises 15 residues. V shed 0 bases and J shed 4 bases, with 14 bases lying between them. Per germline, CDR1 SGHRS and CDR2 YFSETQ. CDR3: CASSLARLWDYEQYF. In DNA, the CDR3 is TGCGCCAGCAGCTTGGCCAGACTATGGGATTACGAGCAGTACTTC.

The rearrangement uses TRBV2 and TRBJ2-3; 12 bases line up with TRBD2. Germline values: CDR1 SNHLY, CDR2 FYNNEI. The CDR3 spans 15 residues. The ends lost 8 bases at V and 4 bases at J; junction bases unmatched: 7. The CDR3 bases are TGTGCCAGCGGGCTAGCGGGAGGGCCGGCAGATACGCAGTATTTT. Translating it yields CASGLAGGPADTQYF. Drawing the rest from reference TRBV2 and TRBJ2-3, the complete variable domain is EPEVTQTPSHQVTQMGQEVILRCVPISNHLYFYWYRQILGQKVEFLVSFYNNEISEKSEIFDDQFSVERPDGSNFTLKIRSTKLEDSAMYFCASGLAGGPADTQYFGPGTRLTVL.

This clone was seen a few times. This chain connects TRBV7-6 to TRBJ2-1; D may be TRBD2 (7 bases). CDR3 size: 16 residues. The V end lost 3 bases, the J end lost 7 bases, and 19 bases lay between the germline ends. Germline values: CDR1 SGHVS, CDR2 FNYEAQ. Here the CDR3 reads CASSFLGGGPSNEQFF. The CDR3 DNA reads as TGTGCCAGCAGCTTCCTAGGGGGAGGGCCCTCGAATGAGCAGTTCTTC. Full variable domain (missing parts from reference TRBV7-6 and TRBJ2-1): GAGVSQSPRYKVTKRGQDVALRCDPISGHVSLYWYRQALGQGPEFLTYFNYEAQQDKSGLPNDRFSAERPEGSISTLTIQRTEQRDSAMYRCASSFLGGGPSNEQFFGPGTRLTVL.

The chain couples TRBV28 to TRBJ1-4; 7 bases are shared with TRBD1. Trimming took 6 bases from V and 7 from J; bases not matched to a gene: 5. Germline-derived CDR1 and CDR2 are MDHEN and SYDVKM. CDR3 length: 13 amino acids. This CDR3 reads CASRRQGGEKLFF. The DNA for the CDR3 is TGTGCCAGCAGGCGACAGGGTGGTGAAAAACTGTTTTTT.

The V and J genes are TRBV5-1 and TRBJ2-7; no reliable D call. The CDR3 covers 13 residues. Trimming pared 1 base from V and 0 bases from J, leaving 5 bases between. Looked up from germline, CDR1 is SGHRS and CDR2 is YFSETQ. The CDR3 nucleotides read TGCGCCAGCAGCTTGCTCGGCTCCTACGAGCAGTACTTC. Translating gives CASSLLGSYEQYF.

The chain recombines TRBV11-2 with TRBJ2-7; maybe TRBD2 (6 bases). Per the germline V gene, CDR1 is SGHAT and CDR2 is FQNNGV. This CDR3 is 13 amino acids long. Between the trimmed V and J ends, which lost 1 base and 2 bases, there was a span of 6 bases. The CDR3 spells CASSLGGTYEQYF. The CDR3 DNA follows: TGTGCCAGCAGCTTAGGCGGGACCTACGAGCAGTACTTC.

The chain employs TRBV19 and TRBJ2-7; 7 bases line up with TRBD1. The CDR3 length is 13 residues. CDR1 LNHDA and CDR2 SQIVND come from the germline V gene (reference sequence). Losses at the gene ends were 4 bases for V and 7 bases for J; bases not matched to a gene: 7. This CDR3 is CASSRQGSQEQYF. CDR3 sequence (DNA): TGTGCCAGTAGTAGACAGGGAAGTCAAGAGCAGTACTTC.

The chain links TRBV6-5 to TRBJ1-4; perhaps TRBD1 as D (6 bases). Trimming cost V 6 bases and J 7 bases, with 15 bases left between them. From germline, CDR1 is MNHEY and CDR2 SVGAGI. This CDR3 has 14 residues. The CDR3 spells CASRQQGYGEKLFF. The CDR3 region has the DNA TGTGCCAGCAGACAACAGGGATATGGTGAAAAACTGTTTTTT.

The V and J genes are TRBV7-9 and TRBJ1-2; 7 bases are a match to TRBD1. Germline lookup yields CDR1 SEHNR and CDR2 FQNEAQ (reference sequence). CDR3 length equals 16 residues. After removal of 1 base from V and 0 bases from J, the junction contained 5 bases not matched to a gene. The CDR3 sequence: CASSLVPTGPNYGYTF. CDR3 sequence (DNA): TGTGCCAGCAGCTTAGTTCCGACAGGGCCTAACTATGGCTACACCTTC.

The chain combines TRBV27 with TRBJ2-1; 13 bases are a match to TRBD2. The junction had 16 bases not matched to a gene; V was cut back by 4 bases and J by 1 base. The V gene's germline CDR1 is MNHEY and CDR2 SMNVEV (reference sequence). The CDR3 is 21 residues long. This CDR3 is CASSSPYGRLAGGGSYNEQFF. The CDR3 coding sequence is TGTGCCAGCAGTTCCCCGTACGGGAGACTAGCGGGAGGAGGGTCCTACAATGAGCAGTTCTTC.

This chain links TRBV27 with TRBJ2-5; 11 nucleotides align to TRBD2. CDR3 length equals 15 residues. Germline V gene lookup returns CDR1 MNHEY and CDR2 SMNVEV (reference sequence). With V trimmed by 3 bases and J by 5 bases, 5 bases remained unmatched. The CDR3 protein is CASSLLAGGGETQYF. In DNA, the CDR3 is TGTGCCAGCAGTTTGCTAGCGGGAGGCGGGGAGACCCAGTACTTC.

J is TRBJ1-5 and V is TRBV19, with D uncertain. The CDR3 spans 13 residues. Germline CDR1 reads LNHDA; CDR2 reads SQIVND (reference sequence). V gave up 0 bases and J gave up 5 bases, with 5 bases separating them. CDR3 nucleotides: TGTGCCAGTAGTATAGATCGTCATCAGCCCCAGCATTTT. Its translation is CASSIDRHQPQHF.

This clone was found once. The chain couples TRBV4-1 to TRBJ2-2, with D possibly matching TRBD2 (6 bases). This CDR3 is built from 18 residues. In germline, CDR1 is MGHRA, CDR2 YSYEKL. V was trimmed by 0 bases and J by 0 bases, leaving 14 bases between them. Here the CDR3 DNA reads TGCGCCAGCAGCCAAGACCACCTGCGCGGGGCGAACACCGGGGAGCTGTTTTTT. As protein: CASSQDHLRGANTGELFF.

The chain uses TRBV5-1 and TRBJ2-3; 9 bases fit TRBD2. In germline, CDR1 is SGHRS, CDR2 YFSETQ. The CDR3 spans 17 residues. J lost 0 bases, V lost 3 bases, and 8 bases had no gene match. CDR3 sequence: CASSSWSSGKSTDTQYF. The CDR3 DNA follows: TGCGCCAGCAGCTCTTGGTCTAGCGGGAAAAGCACAGATACGCAGTATTTT.

The chain has TRBV6-5 and TRBJ1-1, with D unclear. The CDR3 has 14 residues. The V gene lost 2 bases and the J gene lost 7 bases, with 14 bases spanning the gap. CDR1 is MNHEY, CDR2 SVGAGI, per germline. The chain's CDR3 is CASSYGQSESEAFF. Written as DNA, the CDR3 is TGTGCCAGCAGTTACGGCCAGTCGGAGAGTGAAGCTTTCTTT.

The chain couples TRBV15 to TRBJ1-5; 7 bases map to TRBD1. V lost 1 base and J lost 5; bases outside the gene matches: 11. This CDR3 contains 17 residues. Germline V gene data show CDR1 as LNHNV and CDR2 as YYDKDF (reference sequence). CDR3 residues: CATSRGLGRGTHQPQHF. CDR3 nucleotide sequence: TGTGCCACCAGCAGAGGATTAGGCAGGGGGACTCATCAGCCCCAGCATTTT.